The 6 T cell receptor beta chains given below trace back to one sample, sequenced in a study of T cell responses to AZD1222 COVID-19 vaccine. Using immunoSEQ multiplex PCR, the repertoire was profiled, and TCRdb retains in-frame clones only, with some absent. The profile shows roughly 140,000 clones, 90% of them singletons. Material: peripheral blood, obtained 28 days after the second AZD1222 dose. Every receptor here comes from an adult who received the AZD1222 COVID-19 vaccine.

The chain combines TRBV6-5 with TRBJ1-1; tentative D call: TRBD1 (6 bases). The CDR3 spans 13 residues. Germline CDR1 and CDR2: MNHEY and SVGAGI. V lost 7 bases and J lost 1, with 10 bases in between. The CDR3 DNA follows: TGTGCCAGCAACGAACAGGGGAACACTGAAGCTTTCTTT. It encodes CASNEQGNTEAFF.

This clone has just one count. The V and J genes are TRBV19 and TRBJ2-7; D possibly matches TRBD1 or TRBD2 (5 bases each). V lost 4 bases to trimming and J lost 3 bases, with 16 bases between them. Germline values: CDR1 LNHDA, CDR2 SQIVND (reference sequence). This CDR3 region has 15 residues. The CDR3 DNA follows: TGTGCCAGTAGTACCCGGGGCGGCGCGCGCTACGAGCAGTACTTC. Amino acids: CASSTRGGARYEQYF.

This clone was recorded a few times. J is TRBJ2-2 and V is TRBV6-1; D unresolved. CDR3 size: 14 residues. CDR1 is MNHNS, CDR2 SASEGT, per germline. Between the trimmed V and J ends, which lost 0 bases and 5 bases, there was a span of 7 bases. CDR3 residues: CASSEAGETGELFF. The DNA for the CDR3 is TGTGCCAGCAGTGAAGCTGGGGAAACCGGGGAGCTGTTTTTT.

The chain employs TRBV5-5 and TRBJ2-1; tentatively, D is TRBD1 (5 bases). In germline, CDR1 is SGHKS, CDR2 YYEKEE (reference sequence). Between the trimmed V and J ends, which lost 4 bases and 1 base, there was a span of 12 bases. The CDR3 is 15 residues long. The CDR3 loop is CASSQTGSSYNEQFF. In DNA, the CDR3 is TGTGCCAGCAGCCAAACAGGCTCTTCCTACAATGAGCAGTTCTTC.

This sequence joins TRBV10-3 and TRBJ2-3; 9 bases fit TRBD1. Germline V gene lookup returns CDR1 ENHRY and CDR2 SYGVKD. The length of the CDR3 is 17 residues. The V and J ends lost 0 bases and 6 bases, in that order; junction bases with no gene match: 10. CDR3 amino acids: CAISESIGDRAMDTQYF. CDR3 DNA sequence: TGTGCCATCAGTGAGTCGATTGGGGACAGGGCCATGGATACGCAGTATTTT.

The sample holds a few counts of this clone. This sequence joins TRBV10-3 and TRBJ2-7; D is possibly TRBD2 (5 bases). From germline, CDR1 is ENHRY and CDR2 SYGVKD. V lost 5 bases and J 0 bases, leaving 14 bases between the germline ends. The CDR3 has 15 amino acids. CDR3 loop: CAISPGEGISYEQYF. The DNA of the CDR3 is TGTGCCATCAGTCCCGGGGAAGGGATCTCCTACGAGCAGTACTTC.